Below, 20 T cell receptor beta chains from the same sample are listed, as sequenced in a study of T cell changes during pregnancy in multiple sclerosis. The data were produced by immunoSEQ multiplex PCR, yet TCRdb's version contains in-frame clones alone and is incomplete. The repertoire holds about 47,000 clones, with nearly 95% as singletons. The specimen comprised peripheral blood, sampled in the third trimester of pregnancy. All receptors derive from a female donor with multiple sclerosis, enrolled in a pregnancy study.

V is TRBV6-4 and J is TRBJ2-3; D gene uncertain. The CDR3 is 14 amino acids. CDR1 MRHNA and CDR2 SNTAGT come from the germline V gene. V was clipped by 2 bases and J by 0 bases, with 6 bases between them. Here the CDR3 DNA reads TGTGCCAGCAGTGACAGCCTTAGCACAGATACGCAGTATTTT. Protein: CASSDSLSTDTQYF.

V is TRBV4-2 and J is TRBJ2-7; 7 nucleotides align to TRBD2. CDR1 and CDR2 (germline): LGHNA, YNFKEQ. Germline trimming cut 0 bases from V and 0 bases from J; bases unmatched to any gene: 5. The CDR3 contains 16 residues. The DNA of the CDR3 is TGTGCCAGCAGCCAAGATGTGCGGGAGAGCTCCTACGAGCAGTACTTC. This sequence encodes CASSQDVRESSYEQYF.

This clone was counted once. The CDR3: CSVASSGRLETQYF. CDR3 nucleotide sequence: TGCAGCGTTGCGTCTAGCGGGAGATTGGAGACCCAGTACTTC. The chain links TRBV29-1 to TRBJ2-5, with 10 bases fitting TRBD2. The CDR3 is 14 residues long. Germline V gene lookup returns CDR1 SQVTM and CDR2 ANQGSEA. J was trimmed by 5 bases and V by 4 bases; bases with no gene match: 7. Together with reference TRBV29-1 and TRBJ2-5, the CDR3 gives the full variable domain: SAVISQKPSRDICQRGTSLTIQCQVDSQVTMMFWYRQQPGQSLTLIATANQGSEATYESGFVIDKFPISRPNLTFSTLTVSNMSPEDSSIYLCSVASSGRLETQYFGPGTRLLVL.

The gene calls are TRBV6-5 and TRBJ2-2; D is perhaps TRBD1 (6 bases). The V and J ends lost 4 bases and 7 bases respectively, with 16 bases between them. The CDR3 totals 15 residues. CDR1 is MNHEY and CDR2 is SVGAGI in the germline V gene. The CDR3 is CASSLGQGQGGELFF. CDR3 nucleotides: TGTGCCAGCAGTTTAGGGCAGGGGCAGGGCGGGGAGCTGTTTTTT.

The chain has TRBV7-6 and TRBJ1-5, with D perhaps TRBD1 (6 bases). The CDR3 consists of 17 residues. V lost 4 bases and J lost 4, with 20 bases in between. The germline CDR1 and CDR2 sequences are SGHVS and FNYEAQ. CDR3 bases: TGTGCCAGCAGCTCGGACAGTGGGGAAGTGCGGAATCAGCCCCAGCATTTT. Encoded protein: CASSSDSGEVRNQPQHF.

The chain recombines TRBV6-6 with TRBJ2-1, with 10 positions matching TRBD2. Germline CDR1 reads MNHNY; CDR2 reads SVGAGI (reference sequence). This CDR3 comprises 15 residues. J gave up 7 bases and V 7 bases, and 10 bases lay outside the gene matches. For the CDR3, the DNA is TGTGCCAGCACCTTCTCGGGACTAGCGATAAATGAGCAGTTCTTC. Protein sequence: CASTFSGLAINEQFF.

For the CDR3, the DNA is TGTGCCAGCAGGCCGGGGGGGTTGTCAGATACGCAGTATTTT. Residues: CASRPGGLSDTQYF. The V gene is TRBV28, the J gene TRBJ2-3; 8 nucleotides align to TRBD2. Germline lookup yields CDR1 MDHEN and CDR2 SYDVKM. The V and J ends lost 6 bases and 4 bases, in that order; junction bases with no gene match: 6. This CDR3 region has 14 residues.

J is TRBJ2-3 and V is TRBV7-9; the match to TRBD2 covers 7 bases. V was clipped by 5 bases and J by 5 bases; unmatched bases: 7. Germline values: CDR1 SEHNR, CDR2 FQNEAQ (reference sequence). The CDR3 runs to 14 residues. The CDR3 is CASSPPGGGDTQYF. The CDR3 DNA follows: TGTGCCAGCAGCCCGCCGGGGGGTGGAGATACGCAGTATTTT.

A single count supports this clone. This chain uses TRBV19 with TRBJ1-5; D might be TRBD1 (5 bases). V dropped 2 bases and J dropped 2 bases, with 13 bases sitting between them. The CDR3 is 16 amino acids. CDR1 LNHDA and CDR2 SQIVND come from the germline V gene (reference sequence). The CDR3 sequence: CASSIKAGIRNQPQHF. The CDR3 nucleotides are TGTGCCAGTAGTATAAAGGCAGGGATACGCAATCAGCCCCAGCATTTT. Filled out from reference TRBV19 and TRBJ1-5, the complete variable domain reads DGGITQSPKYLFRKEGQNVTLSCEQNLNHDAMYWYRQDPGQGLRLIYYSQIVNDFQKGDIAEGYSVSREKKESFPLTVTSAQKNPTAFYLCASSIKAGIRNQPQHFGDGTRLSIL.

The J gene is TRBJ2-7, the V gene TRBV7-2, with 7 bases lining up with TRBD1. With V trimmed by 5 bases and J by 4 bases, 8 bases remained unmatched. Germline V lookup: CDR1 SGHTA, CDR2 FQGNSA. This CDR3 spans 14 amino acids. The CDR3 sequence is CASSPGTATYEQYF. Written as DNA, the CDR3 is TGTGCCAGCAGCCCTGGGACAGCTACTTACGAGCAGTACTTC.

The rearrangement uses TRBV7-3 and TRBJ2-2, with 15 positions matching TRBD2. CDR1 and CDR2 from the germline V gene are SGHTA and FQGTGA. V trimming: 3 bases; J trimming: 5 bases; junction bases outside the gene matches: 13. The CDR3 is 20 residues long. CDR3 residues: CASSLLGLAGGPKGTGELFF. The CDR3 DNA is TGTGCCAGCAGCTTGCTAGGACTAGCGGGAGGGCCAAAGGGGACCGGGGAGCTGTTTTTT.

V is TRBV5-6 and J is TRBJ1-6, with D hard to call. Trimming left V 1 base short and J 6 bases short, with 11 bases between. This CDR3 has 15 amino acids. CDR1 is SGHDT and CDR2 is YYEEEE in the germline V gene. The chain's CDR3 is CASSLTRDINSPLHF. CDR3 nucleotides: TGTGCCAGCAGCTTGACTCGTGACATTAATTCACCCCTCCACTTT.

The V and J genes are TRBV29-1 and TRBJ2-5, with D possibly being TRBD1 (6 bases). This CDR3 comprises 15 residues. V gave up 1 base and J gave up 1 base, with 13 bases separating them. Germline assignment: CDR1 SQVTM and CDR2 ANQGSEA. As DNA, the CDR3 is TGCAGCGTTGAAGTACGACAGGCCATCCAAGAGACCCAGTACTTC. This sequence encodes CSVEVRQAIQETQYF.

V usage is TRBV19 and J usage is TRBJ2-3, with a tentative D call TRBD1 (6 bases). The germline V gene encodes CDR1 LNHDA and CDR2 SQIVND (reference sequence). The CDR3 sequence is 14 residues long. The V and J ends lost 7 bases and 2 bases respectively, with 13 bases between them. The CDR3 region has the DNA TGTGCCAGTAACCGCAGGGGTACCACAGATACGCAGTATTTT. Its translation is CASNRRGTTDTQYF.

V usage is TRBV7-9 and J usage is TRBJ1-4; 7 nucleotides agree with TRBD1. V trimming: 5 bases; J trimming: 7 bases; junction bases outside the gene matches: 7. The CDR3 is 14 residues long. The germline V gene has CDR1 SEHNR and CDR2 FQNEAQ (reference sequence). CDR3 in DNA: TGTGCCAGCAGCCCCACAGGGGACGGTGAAAAACTGTTTTTT. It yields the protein CASSPTGDGEKLFF.

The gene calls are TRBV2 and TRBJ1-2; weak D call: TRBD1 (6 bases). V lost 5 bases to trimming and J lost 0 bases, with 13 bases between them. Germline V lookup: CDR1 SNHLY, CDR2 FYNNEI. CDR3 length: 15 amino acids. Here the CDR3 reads CASSPHRATNYGYTF. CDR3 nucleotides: TGTGCCAGCAGTCCTCACAGGGCAACTAACTATGGCTACACCTTC. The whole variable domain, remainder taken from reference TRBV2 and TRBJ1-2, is EPEVTQTPSHQVTQMGQEVILRCVPISNHLYFYWYRQILGQKVEFLVSFYNNEISEKSEIFDDQFSVERPDGSNFTLKIRSTKLEDSAMYFCASSPHRATNYGYTFGSGTRLTVV.

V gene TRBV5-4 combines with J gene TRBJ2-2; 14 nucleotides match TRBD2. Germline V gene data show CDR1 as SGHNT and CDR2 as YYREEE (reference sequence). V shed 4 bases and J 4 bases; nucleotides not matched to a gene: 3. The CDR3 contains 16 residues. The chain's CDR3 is CASSIGLAGGTGELFF. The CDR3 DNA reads TGTGCCAGCAGCATCGGACTAGCGGGAGGCACCGGGGAGCTGTTTTTT.

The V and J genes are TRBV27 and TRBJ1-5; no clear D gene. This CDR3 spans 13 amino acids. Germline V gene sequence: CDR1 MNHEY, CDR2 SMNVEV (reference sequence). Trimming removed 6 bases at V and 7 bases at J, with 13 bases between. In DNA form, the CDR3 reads TGTGCCAGCAGCACCGGGAGCGGACAGCCCCAGCATTTT. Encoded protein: CASSTGSGQPQHF.

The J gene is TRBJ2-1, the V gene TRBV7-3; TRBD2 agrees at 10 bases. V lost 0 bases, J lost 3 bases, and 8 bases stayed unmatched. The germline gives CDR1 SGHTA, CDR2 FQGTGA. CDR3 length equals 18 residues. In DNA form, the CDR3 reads TGTGCCAGCAGCTTAACGGCTAGCGGGAGTCCAGGCTACAATGAGCAGTTCTTC. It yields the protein CASSLTASGSPGYNEQFF.

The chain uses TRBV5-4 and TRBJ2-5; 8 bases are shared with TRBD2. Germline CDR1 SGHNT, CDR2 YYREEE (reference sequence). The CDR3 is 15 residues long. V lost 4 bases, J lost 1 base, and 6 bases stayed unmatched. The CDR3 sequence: CASSRGTRIQETQYF. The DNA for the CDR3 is TGTGCCAGCAGCAGGGGGACTAGGATCCAAGAGACCCAGTACTTC.